Listed here are 10 T cell receptor beta chains from one sample, sequenced in a study of blood T cell repertoires in COVID-19. TCRdb keeps only in-frame clones here, not all; method: immunoSEQ multiplex PCR. The table shows 200,000 to 300,000 clones, with roughly 80% occurring only once. The sample consisted of peripheral blood. These receptors were collected from a woman older than 75 with acute or convalescent COVID-19.

The rearrangement links TRBV4-1 to TRBJ2-5; TRBD2 agrees at 13 bases. Looked up from germline, CDR1 is MGHRA and CDR2 is YSYEKL. V trimming: 1 base; J trimming: 5 bases; junction bases outside the gene matches: 4. CDR3 length: 16 residues. This chain's CDR3 is CASSQGTSGSWETQYF. In DNA form, the CDR3 reads TGCGCCAGCAGCCAAGGGACTAGCGGGAGTTGGGAGACCCAGTACTTC.

The chain links TRBV6-5 to TRBJ1-2; maybe TRBD1 (6 bases). Trimming took off 7 bases at V and 4 bases at J, with 13 bases between the two ends. The CDR3 extends over 13 amino acids. Germline V lookup: CDR1 MNHEY, CDR2 SVGAGI. CDR3: CASTRQEGYGYTF. CDR3 sequence (DNA): TGTGCCAGCACCCGACAGGAAGGCTATGGCTACACCTTC.

The chain links TRBV2 to TRBJ1-5, with D maybe TRBD1 (5 bases). The germline V and J ends were trimmed by 3 bases and 3 bases, with 9 bases remaining between them. This CDR3 region has 14 residues. Germline V lookup: CDR1 SNHLY, CDR2 FYNNEI. The CDR3 sequence is CASSDDSSNQPQHF. CDR3 coding DNA: TGTGCCAGCAGTGACGACAGCTCCAATCAGCCCCAGCATTTT. The whole variable domain, remainder taken from reference TRBV2 and TRBJ1-5, is EPEVTQTPSHQVTQMGQEVILRCVPISNHLYFYWYRQILGQKVEFLVSFYNNEISEKSEIFDDQFSVERPDGSNFTLKIRSTKLEDSAMYFCASSDDSSNQPQHFGDGTRLSIL.

The chain uses TRBV5-5 and TRBJ2-1; 9 positions match TRBD2. CDR1 and CDR2 (germline): SGHKS, YYEKEE (reference sequence). The CDR3 has 15 amino acids. Losses at the gene ends were 4 bases for V and 7 bases for J; bases not matched to a gene: 9. CDR3 region: CASSLMAGGRNEQFF. CDR3 sequence (DNA): TGTGCCAGCAGCCTGATGGCGGGAGGGAGGAATGAGCAGTTCTTC.

The chain joins TRBV7-2 to TRBJ2-1; D is possibly TRBD2 (6 bases). Germline V CDR1 and CDR2: SGHTA, FQGNSA. This CDR3 has 14 residues. Trimming removed 8 bases at V and 14 bases at J, with 25 bases between. The CDR3 DNA is TGTGCCAGCCTGCAATCCGGGTCCCGGGGGTGGAAGTTCTTC. Translation: CASLQSGSRGWKFF.

V usage is TRBV7-9 and J usage is TRBJ1-2; the D gene is possibly TRBD1 (5 bases). CDR1 SEHNR and CDR2 FQNEAQ come from the germline V gene (reference sequence). V lost 1 base, J lost 4 bases, and 10 bases lay in between. The CDR3 runs 14 residues. DNA for the CDR3: TGTGCCAGCAGCTTAGGGACATCGGGCTATGGCTACACCTTC. This encodes CASSLGTSGYGYTF. The entire variable domain, with the rest obtained from reference TRBV7-9 and TRBJ1-2, is as follows: DTGVSQNPRHKITKRGQNVTFRCDPISEHNRLYWYRQTLGQGPEFLTYFQNEAQLEKSRLLSDRFSAERPKGSFSTLEIQRTEQGDSAMYLCASSLGTSGYGYTFGSGTRLTVV.

The chain combines TRBV3-1 (or the pseudogene TRBV3-2) with TRBJ2-1; D call uncertain. V was trimmed by 0 bases and J by 9 bases, leaving 18 bases between them. CDR1 and CDR2 (germline): LGHDT, YNNKEL (reference sequence). The CDR3 consists of 16 residues. Here the CDR3 DNA reads TGTGCCAGCAGCCAAGATTTATCGCTAGTATTTAGTGAGCAGTTCTTC. Amino acids: CASSQDLSLVFSEQFF.

The chain recombines TRBV5-6 with TRBJ1-1, with D unresolved. The CDR3 has 13 amino acids. Looked up from germline, CDR1 is SGHDT and CDR2 is YYEEEE. Trimming cost V 3 bases and J 0 bases, with 6 bases left between them. The CDR3 sequence: CASSYSMNTEAFF. In DNA form, the CDR3 reads TGTGCCAGCAGCTATTCTATGAACACTGAAGCTTTCTTT. The entire variable domain, with the rest obtained from reference TRBV5-6 and TRBJ1-1, is as follows: DAGVTQSPTHLIKTRGQQVTLRCSPKSGHDTVSWYQQALGQGPQFIFQYYEEEERQRGNFPDRFSGHQFPNYSSELNVNALLLGDSALYLCASSYSMNTEAFFGQGTRLTVV.

This clone was detected only a few times. The rearrangement joins TRBV19 to TRBJ2-7; no definite D call. Germline CDR1 is LNHDA and CDR2 is SQIVND (reference sequence). The length of the CDR3 is 13 residues. V shed 4 bases and J shed 5 bases, with 12 bases lying between them. The DNA of the CDR3 is TGTGCCAGTAGTACCAACGCTAGGAACGAGCAGTACTTC. It encodes CASSTNARNEQYF. Combining the CDR3 with reference TRBV19 and TRBJ2-7 gives the whole variable domain DGGITQSPKYLFRKEGQNVTLSCEQNLNHDAMYWYRQDPGQGLRLIYYSQIVNDFQKGDIAEGYSVSREKKESFPLTVTSAQKNPTAFYLCASSTNARNEQYFGPGTRLTVT.

This chain connects TRBV19 to TRBJ1-5, with 8 bases fitting TRBD1. Germline V gene data show CDR1 as LNHDA and CDR2 as SQIVND (reference sequence). V trimming: 3 bases; J trimming: 4 bases; junction bases outside the gene matches: 14. This CDR3 contains 18 residues. CDR3 sequence reads: CASSIEGWGQAMNQPQHF. Written as DNA, the CDR3 is TGTGCCAGTAGTATTGAAGGTTGGGGACAGGCTATGAATCAGCCCCAGCATTTT.